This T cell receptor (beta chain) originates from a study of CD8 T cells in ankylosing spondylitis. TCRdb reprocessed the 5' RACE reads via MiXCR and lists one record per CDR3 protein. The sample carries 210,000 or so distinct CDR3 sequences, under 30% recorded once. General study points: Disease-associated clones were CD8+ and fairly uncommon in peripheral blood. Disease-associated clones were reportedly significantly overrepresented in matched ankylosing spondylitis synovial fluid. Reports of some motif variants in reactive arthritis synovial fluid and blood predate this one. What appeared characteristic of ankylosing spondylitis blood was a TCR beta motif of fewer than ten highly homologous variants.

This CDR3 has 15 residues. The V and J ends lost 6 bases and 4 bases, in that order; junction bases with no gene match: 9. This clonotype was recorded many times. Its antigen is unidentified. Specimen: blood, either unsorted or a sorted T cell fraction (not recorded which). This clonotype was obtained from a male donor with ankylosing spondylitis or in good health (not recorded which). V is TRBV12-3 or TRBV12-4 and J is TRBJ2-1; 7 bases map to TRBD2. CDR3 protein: CASSTKRDLYNEQFF. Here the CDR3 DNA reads TGTGCCAGCAGCACAAAGCGGGACCTATACAATGAGCAGTTCTTC.